This TCR beta chain was identified in a study of a mutant IDH1 vaccine in newly diagnosed glioma. In the study overall: Treated patients had a mean age of approximately 40 years and a sex split that was around 60% male and roughly 40% female.

With regard to this clone: The antigen remains undetermined.

Profiled with immunoSEQ multiplex PCR; TCRdb holds only in-frame clones, not every one. This table holds about 56,000 clones, about 87% found once. This sample's time point: week 23, last vaccination. Mutant IDH1 20-mer peptide, at 300 ug, made up each vaccine dose, with topical imiquimod. The V segment lost 2 bases and the J segment 3 bases; nucleotides outside the gene matches: 4. The germline gives CDR1 SGHAT, CDR2 FQNNGV. There are 14 residues in the CDR3. The chain uses TRBV11-2 and TRBJ2-7, with 7 nucleotides matching TRBD2. This specimen consisted of PBMCs, obtained from a glioma patient whose treatment included an IDH1 peptide vaccine. This receptor was taken from a middle-aged man with glioma. In nucleotides, the CDR3 is TGTGCCAGCAGCTTAAGCGGGATAAACTACGAGCAGTACTTC. The encoded protein is CASSLSGINYEQYF.